Following are 29 T cell receptor beta chains from one sample sequenced in a study of blood T cells in healthy people across ages. It was with a sample-barcoded 5' primer and a J-beta primer mix that a second PCR of roughly 7 to 12 cycles was run. TCRdb called the 5' RACE reads again in MiXCR, with one record for every CDR3 protein. The top ten clones hold 7% to 9% of a sample with some 1.5 million distinct CDR3 sequences, approximately 28% of them seen once. Sequenced sample: blood. These TCRs come from a woman in her twenties or thirties in good health.

In this sample, this clonotype turned up a few times. This may stem from a read error, because a much larger clone lies one nucleotide away. The DNA of the CDR3 is TGCAGTGCCCTAATCCCTAGGGGACAAGAGACCCAGTACTTC. Translation gives CSALIPRGQETQYF. The rearrangement uses TRBV20-1 and TRBJ2-5; D might be TRBD1 (5 bases). Germline lookup yields CDR1 DFQATT and CDR2 SNEGSKA (reference sequence). The CDR3 loop spans 14 amino acids. Trimming cost V 6 bases and J 2 bases, with 16 bases left between them.

The chain joins TRBV6-6 to TRBJ1-5; possible D gene TRBD1, 5 bases. Germline-derived CDR1 and CDR2 are MNHNY and SVGAGI (reference sequence). With 6 bases removed from V and 0 bases from J, the gap between germline ends came to 12 bases. This CDR3 spans 15 amino acids. In DNA, the CDR3 is TGTGCCAGCAGCAAAGGGACGGATAGCAATCAGCCCCAGCATTTT. Its translation is CASSKGTDSNQPQHF.

This clonotype was seen repeatedly, ten times or more. The CDR3 here is CASSPFPVNEQFF. The CDR3 coding sequence is TGTGCCAGCAGCCCCTTCCCTGTGAATGAGCAGTTCTTC. The chain uses TRBV7-8 and TRBJ2-1; no clear D gene. Germline V lookup: CDR1 SGHVS, CDR2 FQNEAQ. The CDR3 has 13 amino acids. Trimming shortened V by 5 bases and J by 7 bases, and 12 bases separated the two germline ends.

In this sample, this clonotype turned up a few times. The chain links TRBV18 to TRBJ2-7, with 9 bases that match TRBD2. Per germline, CDR1 KGHSH and CDR2 LQKENI. The V and J ends lost 4 bases and 2 bases, in that order; junction bases with no gene match: 12. The CDR3 has 17 residues. CDR3 coding DNA: TGTGCCAGCTCACTCCAAGCCGCGACTAGCGGCCCCTACGAGCAGTACTTC. As protein: CASSLQAATSGPYEQYF. The complete variable domain, with remaining parts taken from reference TRBV18 and TRBJ2-7, reads NAGVMQNPRHLVRRRGQEARLRCSPMKGHSHVYWYRQLPEEGLKFMVYLQKENIIDESGMPKERFSAEFPKEGPSILRIQQVVRGDSAAYFCASSLQAATSGPYEQYFGPGTRLTVT.

This clonotype was counted only a few times. The rearrangement links TRBV5-1 to TRBJ1-2, with D maybe TRBD1 (5 bases). The germline V gene has CDR1 SGHRS and CDR2 YFSETQ. Trimming took 0 bases from V and 6 from J, leaving 12 bases between them. This CDR3 is built from 14 residues. The CDR3, as DNA: TGCGCCAGCAGCTTGGAATGGGGAGGGGATGGCTACACCTTC. Its protein product is CASSLEWGGDGYTF.

Ten or more counts support this clonotype. This sequence joins TRBV10-3 and TRBJ2-6; the D is unclear. Trimming removed 8 bases at V and 4 bases at J, with 15 bases between. CDR3 length: 15 residues. The germline V gene has CDR1 ENHRY and CDR2 SYGVKD. The CDR3 sequence is CAIPGQASGANVLTF. The CDR3 bases are TGTGCCATCCCGGGCCAAGCGTCCGGGGCCAACGTCCTGACTTTC.

Ten or more counts support this clonotype. The V call is TRBV7-2, the J call TRBJ2-7, with 8 bases matching TRBD2. CDR1 and CDR2 (germline): SGHTA, FQGNSA. The CDR3 totals 14 residues. Germline trimming cut 5 bases from V and 5 bases from J; bases unmatched to any gene: 8. The CDR3 region has the DNA TGTGCCAGCAGCCCCGGCAGCGGGGGCCACGAGCAGTACTTC. It is translated as CASSPGSGGHEQYF.

In its sample, this clonotype was seen many times. The chain joins TRBV20-1 to TRBJ2-3; TRBD1 or TRBD2 may be the D gene (5 bases each). With 6 bases removed from V and 5 bases from J, the gap between germline ends came to 15 bases. Germline CDR1 and CDR2: DFQATT and SNEGSKA (reference sequence). The length of the CDR3 is 13 residues. The CDR3 nucleotides read TGCAGTGCCCCGACCGGGACCGGAGATACGCAGTATTTT. It codes for CSAPTGTGDTQYF.

This clonotype has a handful of counts. This chain uses TRBV6-1 with TRBJ1-4; D unclear. Deletions cut 7 bases from V and 4 bases from J, with 10 bases between. Per germline, CDR1 MNHNS and CDR2 SASEGT. CDR3 length: 13 residues. DNA of the CDR3: TGTGCCAGCACAGACGGAAATAATGAAAAACTGTTTTTT. It codes for CASTDGNNEKLFF.

V gene TRBV29-1 combines with J gene TRBJ2-2; a weak D match, TRBD2 (6 bases). CDR1 SQVTM and CDR2 ANQGSEA come from the germline V gene. The CDR3 sequence is 11 residues long. The germline V and J ends were trimmed by 6 bases and 6 bases, with 8 bases remaining between them. CDR3 amino acids: CSVGSPGELFF. The CDR3 region has the DNA TGCAGCGTCGGGAGTCCCGGGGAGCTGTTTTTT.

The chain couples TRBV28 to TRBJ1-5, with D maybe TRBD1 (5 bases). V lost 4 bases to trimming and J lost 7 bases, with 20 bases between them. Germline V gene data show CDR1 as MDHEN and CDR2 as SYDVKM. The CDR3 length is 16 residues. The CDR3 DNA reads TGTGCCAGCAGTTCGACCTGGGAGGGTTCAGGGCAGCCCCAGCATTTT. Translation: CASSSTWEGSGQPQHF.

The chain carries TRBV30 and TRBJ2-1; possibly TRBD1 for D (6 bases). The V and J ends lost 6 bases and 12 bases respectively, with 18 bases between them. The germline V gene has CDR1 GTSNPN and CDR2 SVGIG (reference sequence). This CDR3 has 12 amino acids. This CDR3 is CACLGWETGQFF. The CDR3 region has the DNA TGTGCCTGCCTGGGATGGGAGACAGGGCAGTTCTTC.

This clonotype occurred a few times. The chain carries TRBV9 and TRBJ2-7; D is perhaps TRBD2 (5 bases). This CDR3 is built from 14 residues. Germline V gene data show CDR1 as SGDLS and CDR2 as YYNGEE. V lost 3 bases, J lost 4 bases, and 14 bases lay in between. CDR3 in DNA: TGTGCCAGCAGCGGCCCCGAACAGCGGTACGAGCAGTACTTC. Translation: CASSGPEQRYEQYF.

This clonotype has a handful of counts. The chain is built from TRBV5-5 and TRBJ2-3, with TRBD2 matching over 7 bases. The germline V gene has CDR1 SGHKS and CDR2 YYEKEE (reference sequence). The CDR3 contains 15 residues. V was pared by 6 bases and J by 0 bases, with 7 bases of the junction left unmatched. CDR3 sequence reads: CASNFAGVSTDTQYF. The CDR3 DNA follows: TGTGCCAGCAACTTTGCGGGGGTCAGCACAGATACGCAGTATTTT.

Comments on this clonotype: A junction end diverges from the germline sequence, so it may reflect a read error. This chain links TRBV11-2 with TRBJ1-1; D is undetermined. Germline CDR1 is SGHAT and CDR2 is FQNNGV. CDR3 length equals 14 residues. This CDR3 reads CASSTVLGRTVAFF. CDR3 nucleotide sequence: TGTGCCAGCAGCACCGTACTGGGGAGGACTGTAGCTTTCTTT.

This clonotype was observed a few times. The rearrangement links TRBV5-1 to TRBJ1-1; TRBD1 agrees at 7 bases. The length of the CDR3 is 14 residues. Germline CDR1 and CDR2: SGHRS and YFSETQ. V dropped 2 bases and J dropped 7; count of bases not matched to a gene: 8. CDR3 coding DNA: TGCGCCAGCAGCTTTTCAGGGGGAAGAGGTGAAGCTTTCTTT. Translation: CASSFSGGRGEAFF.

J is TRBJ1-1 and V is TRBV20-1; 7 nucleotides agree with TRBD1. This CDR3 region has 12 residues. V dropped 7 bases and J dropped 4; count of bases not matched to a gene: 6. Looked up from germline, CDR1 is DFQATT and CDR2 is SNEGSKA (reference sequence). CDR3 bases: TGCAGTGGGGCACAGGGGAGCACTGAAGCTTTCTTT. This gives the protein CSGAQGSTEAFF.

This clonotype has more than one count but fewer than ten. The chain combines TRBV24-1 with TRBJ2-1; D is ambiguous. V lost 5 bases and J 6 bases, leaving 10 bases between the germline ends. The CDR3 length is 13 residues. Germline V lookup: CDR1 KGHDR, CDR2 SFDVKD. The CDR3 DNA reads TGTGCCACCAGTGTCGCGCCAGGCAATGAGCAGTTCTTC. Translation gives CATSVAPGNEQFF.

This clonotype occurred a few times. The chain links TRBV7-9 to TRBJ2-4, with 9 positions matching TRBD2. The end of the DNA is better explained by TRBJ2-7, so the J call may be wrong. This CDR3 is 16 amino acids long. Germline V gene sequence: CDR1 SEHNR, CDR2 FQNEAQ (reference sequence). As DNA, the CDR3 is TGTGCCAGCAGCTTAGTTAGCTCTAGCGGGATCTACGAGCAGTACTTC. Protein sequence: CASSLVSSSGIYEQYF.

This clonotype was seen more than once but under ten times. The chain employs TRBV7-2 and TRBJ2-1, with 9 bases fitting TRBD2. The CDR3 runs to 15 residues. Germline lookup yields CDR1 SGHTA and CDR2 FQGNSA. The V segment lost 6 bases and the J segment 5 bases; nucleotides outside the gene matches: 8. CDR3 nucleotide sequence: TGTGCCAGCAGTCCAGGGGGGACTAGCCACAATGAGCAGTTCTTC. Amino acids: CASSPGGTSHNEQFF.

In its sample, this clonotype was seen many times. This chain uses TRBV18 with TRBJ2-4; 8 bases line up with TRBD1. Germline-derived CDR1 and CDR2 are KGHSH and LQKENI. CDR3 size: 13 residues. V lost 3 bases and J lost 6; bases outside the gene matches: 1. CDR3 region: CASSPGTGNIQYF. The CDR3 DNA reads TGTGCCAGCTCACCGGGGACAGGAAACATTCAGTACTTC.

This clonotype was seen a handful of times. The V call is TRBV3-1, the J call TRBJ2-1; 10 bases fit TRBD2. CDR1 and CDR2 from the germline V gene are LGHDT and YNNKEL (reference sequence). The CDR3 length is 16 residues. With V trimmed by 0 bases and J by 3 bases, 2 bases remained unmatched. CDR3 bases: TGTGCCAGCAGCCAAGAGGGGACTAGCGTCTACAATGAGCAGTTCTTC. Protein sequence: CASSQEGTSVYNEQFF.

Only a few counts were recorded for this clonotype. V is TRBV5-5 and J is TRBJ1-6, with D possibly matching TRBD1 (5 bases). The CDR3 sequence is 14 residues long. V was shortened by 3 bases and J by 5 bases, with 9 bases between the two germline ends. The germline CDR1 and CDR2 sequences are SGHKS and YYEKEE (reference sequence). This chain's CDR3 is CASSSDTHNSPLHF. In nucleotides, the CDR3 is TGTGCCAGCAGCTCGGACACACATAATTCACCCCTCCACTTT.

This chain uses TRBV29-1 with TRBJ1-1; D may be TRBD1 (5 bases). The CDR3 runs 14 residues. V lost 6 bases, J lost 0 bases, and 14 bases lay in between. From germline, CDR1 is SQVTM and CDR2 ANQGSEA. The CDR3 bases are TGCAGCGTAAAGGGGCAGCACATGAACACTGAAGCTTTCTTT. Translation gives CSVKGQHMNTEAFF.

This clonotype was counted a few times. This rearrangement joins TRBV7-2 to TRBJ2-3; 7 nucleotides agree with TRBD2. The germline CDR1 and CDR2 sequences are SGHTA and FQGNSA. V was clipped by 5 bases and J by 1 base; unmatched bases: 9. The CDR3 runs to 16 residues. For the CDR3, the DNA is TGTGCCAGCAGCCCCCGTGGGGGGGGTGGCACAGATACGCAGTATTTT. Translating it yields CASSPRGGGGTDTQYF.

This chain uses TRBV2 with TRBJ2-5; tentative D call: TRBD2 (5 bases). The CDR3 extends over 17 amino acids. Trimming removed 6 bases from V and 0 bases from J, with 20 bases in between. In germline, CDR1 is SNHLY, CDR2 FYNNEI. The CDR3: CASSPGGGNSYQETQYF. The CDR3, as DNA: TGTGCCAGCAGCCCCGGTGGAGGAAACTCGTACCAAGAGACCCAGTACTTC.

This clonotype was seen many times. The rearrangement links TRBV29-1 to TRBJ1-2; D might be TRBD1 (5 bases). V was trimmed by 1 base and J by 8 bases, leaving 11 bases between them. The germline V gene encodes CDR1 SQVTM and CDR2 ANQGSEA. This CDR3 region has 12 residues. The CDR3: CSVEGGNEGYTF. The CDR3 region has the DNA TGCAGCGTTGAAGGGGGGAATGAGGGCTACACCTTC.

The chain combines TRBV6-1 with TRBJ2-3, with TRBD2 matching 9 bases. The CDR3 runs to 20 residues. Trimming removed 9 bases from V and 4 bases from J; junction bases left unmatched: 26. Germline V gene lookup returns CDR1 MNHNS and CDR2 SASEGT. CDR3 loop: CARTQLTQSNLAGSPDTQYF. The CDR3, as DNA: TGTGCCAGGACACAACTTACCCAAAGCAATCTAGCGGGAAGTCCAGATACGCAGTATTTT.

This clonotype was picked up a small number of times. The chain links TRBV5-1 to TRBJ2-7; 8 bases agree with TRBD2. The V gene's germline CDR1 is SGHRS and CDR2 YFSETQ. V lost 4 bases, J lost 3 bases, and 12 bases stayed unmatched. This CDR3 comprises 16 residues. The CDR3 nucleotides read TGCGCCAGCAGCCGACTCACCGGGACTAGATACTACGAGCAGTACTTC. As protein: CASSRLTGTRYYEQYF.